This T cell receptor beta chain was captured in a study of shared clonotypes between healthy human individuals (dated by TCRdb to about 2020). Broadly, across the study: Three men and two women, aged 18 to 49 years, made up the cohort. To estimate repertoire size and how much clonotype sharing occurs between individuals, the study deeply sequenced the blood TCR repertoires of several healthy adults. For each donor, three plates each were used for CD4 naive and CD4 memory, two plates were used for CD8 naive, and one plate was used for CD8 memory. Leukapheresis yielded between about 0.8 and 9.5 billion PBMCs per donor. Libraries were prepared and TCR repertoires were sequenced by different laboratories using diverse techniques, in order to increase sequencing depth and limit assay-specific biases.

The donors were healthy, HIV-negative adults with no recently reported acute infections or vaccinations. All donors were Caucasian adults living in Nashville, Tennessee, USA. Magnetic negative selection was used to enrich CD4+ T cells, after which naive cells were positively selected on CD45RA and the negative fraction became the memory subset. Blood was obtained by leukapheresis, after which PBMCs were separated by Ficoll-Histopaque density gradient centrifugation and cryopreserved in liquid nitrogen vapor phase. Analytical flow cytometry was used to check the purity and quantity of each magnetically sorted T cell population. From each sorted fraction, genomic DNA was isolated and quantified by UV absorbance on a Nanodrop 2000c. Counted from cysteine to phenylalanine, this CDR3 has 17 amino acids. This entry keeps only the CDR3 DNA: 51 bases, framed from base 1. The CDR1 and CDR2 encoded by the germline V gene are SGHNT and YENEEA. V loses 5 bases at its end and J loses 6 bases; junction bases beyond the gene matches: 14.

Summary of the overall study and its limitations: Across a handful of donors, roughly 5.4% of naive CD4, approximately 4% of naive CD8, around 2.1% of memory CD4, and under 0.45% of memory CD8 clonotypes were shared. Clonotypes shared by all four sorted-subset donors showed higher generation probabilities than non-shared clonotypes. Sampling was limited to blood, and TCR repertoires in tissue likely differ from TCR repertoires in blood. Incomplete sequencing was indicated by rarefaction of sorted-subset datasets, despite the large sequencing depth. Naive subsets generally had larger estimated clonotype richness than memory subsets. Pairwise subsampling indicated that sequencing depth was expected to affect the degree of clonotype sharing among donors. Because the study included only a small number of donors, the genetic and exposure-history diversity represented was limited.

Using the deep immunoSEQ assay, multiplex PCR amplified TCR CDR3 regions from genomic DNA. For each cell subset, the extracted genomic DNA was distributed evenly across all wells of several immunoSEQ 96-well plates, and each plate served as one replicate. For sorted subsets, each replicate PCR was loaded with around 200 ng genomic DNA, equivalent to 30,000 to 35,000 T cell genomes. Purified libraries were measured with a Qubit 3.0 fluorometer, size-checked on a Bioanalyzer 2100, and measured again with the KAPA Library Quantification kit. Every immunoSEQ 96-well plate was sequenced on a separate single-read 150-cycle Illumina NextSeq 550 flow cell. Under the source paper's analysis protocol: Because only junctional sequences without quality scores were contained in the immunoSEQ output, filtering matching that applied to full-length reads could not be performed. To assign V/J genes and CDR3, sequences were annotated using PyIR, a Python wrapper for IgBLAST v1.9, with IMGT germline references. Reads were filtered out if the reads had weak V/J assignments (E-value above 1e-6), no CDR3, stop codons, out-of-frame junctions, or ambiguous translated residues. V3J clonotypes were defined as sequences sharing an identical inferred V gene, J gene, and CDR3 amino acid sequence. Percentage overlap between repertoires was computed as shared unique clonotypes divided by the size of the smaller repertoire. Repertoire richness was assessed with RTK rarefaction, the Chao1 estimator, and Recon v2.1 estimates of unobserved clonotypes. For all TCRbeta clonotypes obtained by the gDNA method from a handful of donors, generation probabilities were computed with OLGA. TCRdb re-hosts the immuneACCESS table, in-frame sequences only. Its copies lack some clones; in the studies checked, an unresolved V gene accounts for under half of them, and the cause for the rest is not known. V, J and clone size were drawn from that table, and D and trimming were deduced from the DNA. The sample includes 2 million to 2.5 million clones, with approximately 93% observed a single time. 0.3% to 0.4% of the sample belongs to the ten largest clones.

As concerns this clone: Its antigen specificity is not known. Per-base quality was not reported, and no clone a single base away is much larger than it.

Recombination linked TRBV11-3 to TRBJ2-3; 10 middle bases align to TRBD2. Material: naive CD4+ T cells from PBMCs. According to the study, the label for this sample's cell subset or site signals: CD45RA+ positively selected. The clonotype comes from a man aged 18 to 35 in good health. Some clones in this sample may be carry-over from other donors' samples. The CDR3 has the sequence CASSSNVIAGGSDTQYF. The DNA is TGTGCCAGCAGCAGCAACGTCATAGCGGGAGGATCGGATACGCAGTATTTT.